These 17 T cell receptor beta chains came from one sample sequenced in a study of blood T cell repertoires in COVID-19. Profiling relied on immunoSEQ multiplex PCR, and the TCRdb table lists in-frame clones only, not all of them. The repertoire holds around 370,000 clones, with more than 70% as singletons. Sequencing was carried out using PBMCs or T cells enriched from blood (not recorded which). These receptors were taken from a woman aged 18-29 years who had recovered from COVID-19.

Here the CDR3 DNA reads TGCGCCAGCAGCTTCCAGGGTGAAAAACTGTTTTTT. It codes for CASSFQGEKLFF. The chain employs TRBV5-1 and TRBJ1-4, with D perhaps TRBD1 (5 bases). V lost 2 bases to trimming and J lost 7 bases, with 6 bases between them. Germline V gives CDR1 SGHRS, CDR2 YFSETQ. The CDR3 is 12 amino acids.

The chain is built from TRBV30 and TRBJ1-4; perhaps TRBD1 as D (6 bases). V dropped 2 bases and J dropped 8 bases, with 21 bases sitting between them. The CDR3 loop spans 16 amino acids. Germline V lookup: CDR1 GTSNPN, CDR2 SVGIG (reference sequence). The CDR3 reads CAWSSPYGGIREKLFF. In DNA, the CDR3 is TGTGCCTGGAGTTCCCCCTATGGGGGCATCAGAGAAAAACTGTTTTTT. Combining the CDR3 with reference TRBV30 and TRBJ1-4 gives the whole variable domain SQTIHQWPATLVQPVGSPLSLECTVEGTSNPNLYWYRQAAGRGLQLLFYSVGIGQISSEVPQNLSASRPQDRQFILSSKKLLLSDSGFYLCAWSSPYGGIREKLFFGSGTQLSVL.

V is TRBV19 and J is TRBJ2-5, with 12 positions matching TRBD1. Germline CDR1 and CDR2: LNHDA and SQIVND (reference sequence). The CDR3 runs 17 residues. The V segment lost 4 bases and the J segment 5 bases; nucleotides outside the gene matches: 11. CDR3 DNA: TGTGCCAGTAGTACGGGACAGGGGGCCGTAGCTGGGGAGACCCAGTACTTC. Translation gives CASSTGQGAVAGETQYF.

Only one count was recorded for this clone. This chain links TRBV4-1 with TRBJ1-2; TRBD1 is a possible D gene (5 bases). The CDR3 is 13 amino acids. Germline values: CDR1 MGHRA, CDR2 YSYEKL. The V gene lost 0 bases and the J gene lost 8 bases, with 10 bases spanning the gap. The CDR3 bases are TGCGCCAGCAGCCAAGAAGGGAGGGGCGGCTACACCTTC. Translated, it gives CASSQEGRGGYTF.

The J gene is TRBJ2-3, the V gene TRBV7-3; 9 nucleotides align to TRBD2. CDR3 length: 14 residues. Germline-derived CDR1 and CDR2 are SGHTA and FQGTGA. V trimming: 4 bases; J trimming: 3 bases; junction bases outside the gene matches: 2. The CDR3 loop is CASSSGLATDTQYF. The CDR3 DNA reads TGTGCCAGCAGCTCAGGACTAGCGACAGATACGCAGTATTTT.

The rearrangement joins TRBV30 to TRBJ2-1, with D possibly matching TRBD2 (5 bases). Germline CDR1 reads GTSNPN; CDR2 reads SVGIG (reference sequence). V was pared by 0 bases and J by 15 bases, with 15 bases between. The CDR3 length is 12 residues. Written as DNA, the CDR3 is TGTGCCTGGAGTGTACGAGGGTCTCGTCGGTTCTTC. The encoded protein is CAWSVRGSRRFF. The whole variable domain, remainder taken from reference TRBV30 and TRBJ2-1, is SQTIHQWPATLVQPVGSPLSLECTVEGTSNPNLYWYRQAAGRGLQLLFYSVGIGQISSEVPQNLSASRPQDRQFILSSKKLLLSDSGFYLCAWSVRGSRRFFGPGTRLTVL.

The CDR3 DNA reads as TGTGCCAGCAGTCTCCTGGACACCTTGAGCACAGATACGCAGTATTTT. It encodes CASSLLDTLSTDTQYF. This chain links TRBV7-9 with TRBJ2-3; perhaps TRBD1 as D (5 bases). V was pared by 6 bases and J by 0 bases, with 16 bases between. The germline V gene encodes CDR1 SEHNR and CDR2 FQNEAQ (reference sequence). The CDR3 covers 16 residues.

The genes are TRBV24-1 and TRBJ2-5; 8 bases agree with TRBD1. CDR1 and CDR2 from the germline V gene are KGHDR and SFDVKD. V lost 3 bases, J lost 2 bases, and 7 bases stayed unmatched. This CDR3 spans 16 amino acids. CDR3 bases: TGTGCCACCAGTGATGCAGGGGGCGCTTGGCAAGAGACCCAGTACTTC. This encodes CATSDAGGAWQETQYF.

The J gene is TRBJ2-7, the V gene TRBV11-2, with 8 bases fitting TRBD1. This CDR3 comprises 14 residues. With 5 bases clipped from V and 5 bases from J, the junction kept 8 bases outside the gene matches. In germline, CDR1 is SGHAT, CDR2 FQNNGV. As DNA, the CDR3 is TGTGCCAGCAGCCCGGACAGGGTTACCGACGAGCAGTACTTC. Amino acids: CASSPDRVTDEQYF.

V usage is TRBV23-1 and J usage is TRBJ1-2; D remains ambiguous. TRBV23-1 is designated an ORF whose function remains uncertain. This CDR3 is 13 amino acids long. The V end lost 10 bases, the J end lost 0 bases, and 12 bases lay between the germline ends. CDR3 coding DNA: TGCGCCATTTTGGAGAATTCTAACTATGGCTACACCTTC. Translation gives CAILENSNYGYTF.

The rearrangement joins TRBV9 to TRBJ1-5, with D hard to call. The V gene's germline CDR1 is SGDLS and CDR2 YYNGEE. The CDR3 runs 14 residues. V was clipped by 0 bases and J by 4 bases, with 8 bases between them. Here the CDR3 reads CASSVGTVNQPQHF. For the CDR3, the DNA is TGTGCCAGCAGCGTAGGCACAGTTAATCAGCCCCAGCATTTT.

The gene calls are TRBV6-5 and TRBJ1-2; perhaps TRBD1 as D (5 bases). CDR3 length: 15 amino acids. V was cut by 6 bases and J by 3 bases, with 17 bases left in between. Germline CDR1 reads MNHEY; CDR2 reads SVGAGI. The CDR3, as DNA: TGTGCCAGCAGCGAGAGACAGTACCTCTACTATGGCTACACCTTC. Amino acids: CASSERQYLYYGYTF.

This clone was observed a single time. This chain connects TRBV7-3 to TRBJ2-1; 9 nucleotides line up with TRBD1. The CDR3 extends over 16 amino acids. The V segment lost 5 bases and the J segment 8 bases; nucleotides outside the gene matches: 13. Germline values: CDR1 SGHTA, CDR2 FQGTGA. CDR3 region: CASSPGQGTLRDEQFF. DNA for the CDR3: TGTGCCAGCAGCCCCGGACAGGGGACTTTGCGCGATGAGCAGTTCTTC. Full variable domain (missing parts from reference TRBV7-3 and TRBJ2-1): GAGVSQTPSNKVTEKGKYVELRCDPISGHTALYWYRQSLGQGPEFLIYFQGTGAADDSGLPNDRFFAVRPEGSVSTLKIQRTERGDSAVYLCASSPGQGTLRDEQFFGPGTRLTVL.

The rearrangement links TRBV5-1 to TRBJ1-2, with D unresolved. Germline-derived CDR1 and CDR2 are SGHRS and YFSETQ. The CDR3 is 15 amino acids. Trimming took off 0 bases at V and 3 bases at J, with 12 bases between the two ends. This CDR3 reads CASSLEIPEDYGYTF. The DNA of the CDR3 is TGCGCCAGCAGCTTGGAAATTCCAGAGGACTATGGCTACACCTTC.

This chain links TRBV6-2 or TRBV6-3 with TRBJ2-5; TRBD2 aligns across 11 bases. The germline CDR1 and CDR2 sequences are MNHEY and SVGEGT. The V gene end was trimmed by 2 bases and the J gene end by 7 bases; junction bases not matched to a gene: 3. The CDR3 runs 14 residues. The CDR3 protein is CASSYVGLAATQYF. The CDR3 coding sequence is TGTGCCAGCAGTTACGTGGGACTAGCGGCGACCCAGTACTTC.

CDR3 nucleotide sequence: TGTGCCAGCAGCGTAGACGGAGGCTCTGGAAACACCATATATTTT. Translation: CASSVDGGSGNTIYF. The V gene is TRBV9, the J gene TRBJ1-3; D is undetermined. Germline V gives CDR1 SGDLS, CDR2 YYNGEE. The CDR3 is 15 residues long. Trimming removed 0 bases at V and 0 bases at J, with 7 bases between.

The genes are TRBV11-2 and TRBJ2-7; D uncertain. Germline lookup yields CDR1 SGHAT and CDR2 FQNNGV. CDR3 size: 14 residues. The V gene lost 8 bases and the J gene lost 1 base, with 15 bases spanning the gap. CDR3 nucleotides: TGTGCCAGCCTTGACGCGGCAGCGTCCTACGAGCAGTACTTC. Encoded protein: CASLDAAASYEQYF.